This TCR beta chain was obtained from a study of cytomegalovirus exposure and HLA in healthy donors. Study-level information: The study placed about 81% of its roughly 430 genotyped donors in the Caucasian-associated ancestry cluster.

The PCR employed 60 Vbeta primers together with 13 Jbeta primers. Original processing notes: Counted up in a later analysis, unique TCR beta chains came to about 80 million, with about 9.9 million shared. Using immunoSEQ multiplex PCR, the repertoire was profiled, and TCRdb retains in-frame clones only, with some absent. The V and J calls and clone size are taken from that table; D and trimming were inferred from the DNA. This sample has tens of thousands of clones, with 79% found just once. Of note for this clone: No antigen is known for it.

There are 14 residues in the CDR3. Germline V gene lookup returns CDR1 SGHTS and CDR2 YDEGEE. Trimming cost V 6 bases and J 2 bases, with 14 bases left between them. Study results and limitations: The authors later found TCR association rates varying by HLA locus, with DRB1 most and HLA-C fewest. Certain sequence variants were highly shared and formed a cluster, and this cluster was likely a sequencing artifact.

The receptor was isolated from a woman aged 40 to 49 in good health and CMV-seronegative. The chain joins TRBV5-8 to TRBJ1-2; the D gene is possibly TRBD1 (5 bases). The sample comprised PBMCs. CDR3 nucleotides: TGTGCCAGCACCGTCGGAGGGGAGAACTATGGCTACACCTTC. As protein: CASTVGGENYGYTF.